The next 27 T cell receptor beta chains were all read from a single sample in a study of tumor-infiltrating lymphocytes in primary liver carcinoma. Without any cell sorting, roughly 18-30 mg of bulk tissue yielded co-extracted RNA and DNA. A primer in the constant region served to generate TCR beta cDNA from roughly 450 ng of total RNA. Nested multiplex PCR, run for three rounds with slightly modified ARM-PCR, yielded TCR beta libraries. Investigators reported that the first two PCR rounds, at approximately 11 cycles each, used TRBV1-TRBV30 forward primers with a C-beta reverse primer. TCRdb re-called the multiplex PCR reads with MiXCR, one entry per CDR3 protein. The data show 90,000 to 100,000 distinct CDR3 sequences, 55% to 70% seen once. The sequencing input was liver tumor tissue from sampling region 5. Subset in this sample: tumor region T5, tumor centre. Every receptor here comes from a woman aged 55-69 years with primary liver carcinoma and hepatitis B virus infection.

Details on this clonotype: A read error may produce the germline difference seen at one junction end. The chain is built from TRBV11-2 and TRBJ2-1; tentative D call: TRBD2 (7 bases). CDR1 and CDR2 from the germline V gene are SGHAT and FQNNGV. The CDR3 is made up of 18 amino acids. The CDR3 coding sequence is TGTGCCAGCAGCGCGAGGCTCGCAGGGGACTATATGGCCGATGAGCAGCTCTTC. Translating it yields CASSARLAGDYMADEQLF.

About this clonotype itself: Germline and junction disagree at one end, which may indicate a read error. This chain uses TRBV29-1 with TRBJ2-1, with D perhaps matching TRBD2 (5 bases). The CDR3 contains 15 residues. Germline values: CDR1 SQVTM, CDR2 ANQGSEA. As DNA, the CDR3 is TGCAGCGTTGAAGACGGGATCGTCATGGGGAATGAGGAGTTCTTC. Its protein is CSVEDGIVMGNEEFF.

Remarks on this clonotype: Mismatch with germline at one junction end may stem from a read error. The rearrangement joins TRBV11-3 to TRBJ2-1; TRBD2 agrees at 10 bases. This CDR3 spans 15 amino acids. Germline V gene sequence: CDR1 SGHNT, CDR2 YENEEA. Here the CDR3 DNA reads TGTACCAGCAGTTTAGGAACTAGCGGGAAGCTTGAGCGGTTCTTC. It translates to CTSSLGTSGKLERFF.

With regard to this clonotype: A much larger clonotype is one base distant, so this may be a read error. The rearrangement uses TRBV5-8 and TRBJ1-5, with 12 bases identical to TRBD1. CDR3 length: 16 residues. Per germline, CDR1 SGHTS and CDR2 YDEGEE. The CDR3 DNA is TGTGCCGGCAGCCGACCGGGACAGGGGGCTTTGGAGCCCCAGCATTTT. It encodes CAGSRPGQGALEPQHF.

In this sample, this clonotype is medium-sized (0.01 to 0.1%). The V call is TRBV11-2, the J call TRBJ1-4; D is unresolved. V lost 1 base, J lost 8 bases, and 17 bases lay in between. Germline CDR1 and CDR2: SGHAT and FQNNGV. This CDR3 is built from 16 residues. The CDR3 DNA is TGTGCCAGCAGCTTAGGCCTCCTTTCCTCTGGAGAAAAACTGTTTTTT. It translates to CASSLGLLSSGEKLFF.

As concerns this clonotype: A much more abundant neighbour one base away suggests this may be a read error. Here the CDR3 omits its conserved ending phenylalanine or tryptophan, so a read error is the likely source. The chain has TRBV12-3 or TRBV12-4 and TRBJ1-5, with D unresolved. Trimming stripped 3 bases from V and 11 bases from J, with 14 bases between. The CDR3 consists of 13 residues. CDR3 nucleotides: TGTGCCAGCAGTTTGTTTAAGGGTAGTACCCAGCATCTT. It specifies CASSLFKGSTQHL.

V usage is TRBV11-3 and J usage is TRBJ2-7, with D unclear. Per the germline V gene, CDR1 is SGHNT and CDR2 is YENEEA. The CDR3 runs to 15 residues. V was pared by 0 bases and J by 10 bases, with 19 bases between. CDR3 sequence (DNA): TGTGCCAGCAGCTTAGAACCGGGTGAGGCCTGGGATCAGTACTTC. Its translation: CASSLEPGEAWDQYF. The full variable domain, in which reference TRBV11-3 and TRBJ2-7 provide the parts outside the CDR3, is EAGVVQSPRYKIIEKKQPVAFWCNPISGHNTLYWYLQNLGQGPELLIRYENEEAVDDSQLPKDRFSAERLKGVDSTLKIQPAELGDSAVYLCASSLEPGEAWDQYFGPGTRLTVT.

On this clonotype itself: A junction boundary mismatches the germline segment, possibly from a read error. The chain recombines TRBV11-3 with TRBJ2-7; 11 bases match TRBD1. The CDR3 consists of 15 residues. Germline V gene sequence: CDR1 SGHNT, CDR2 YENEEA. CDR3 nucleotides: TGTGTCAGCAGCCCCAGGACAGGGGGCAACAACGAGCAGTACTTC. Protein: CVSSPRTGGNNEQYF.

The V call is TRBV11-1, the J call TRBJ1-2; D perhaps matches TRBD1 (5 bases). V dropped 7 bases and J dropped 8 bases, with 14 bases sitting between them. This CDR3 has 12 amino acids. Per the germline V gene, CDR1 is SGHAT and CDR2 is FQDESV (reference sequence). CDR3 sequence (DNA): TGTGCCAGCAACCAGGGATGTCGGGGCTACACCTTC. Translated: CASNQGCRGYTF.

The CDR3 protein is CASTRDRRTGELFF. As DNA, the CDR3 is TGTGCTAGTACACGGGACCGTAGAACCGGGGAGCTGTTTTTT. The V gene is TRBV12-3 or TRBV12-4, the J gene TRBJ2-2, with D perhaps given as TRBD1 or TRBD2 (5 bases each). CDR3 length: 14 residues.

The chain recombines TRBV10-2 with TRBJ2-7; D may be TRBD1 or TRBD2 (5 bases each). Germline V gene data show CDR1 as WSHSY and CDR2 as SAAADI. The CDR3 is 13 residues long. The germline V and J ends were trimmed by 1 base and 4 bases, with 8 bases remaining between them. The CDR3 region has the DNA TGCGCCAGCAGTGAGTTGGGACGTTACGAGCAGTACTTC. This encodes CASSELGRYEQYF.

This clonotype was counted ten times or more. The chain couples TRBV7-8 to TRBJ1-5; no clear D. The CDR3 has 14 amino acids. Germline-derived CDR1 and CDR2 are SGHVS and FQNEAQ. V shed 0 bases and J shed 4 bases, with 7 bases lying between them. In DNA form, the CDR3 reads TGTGCCAGCAGCTTAGCGCTCGGGAATCAGCCCCAGCATTTT. Residues: CASSLALGNQPQHF.

This clonotype was seen more than once but under ten times. This chain connects TRBV4-1 to TRBJ2-3; the match to TRBD2 covers 15 bases. The V segment lost 4 bases and the J segment 2 bases; nucleotides outside the gene matches: 13. This CDR3 contains 20 residues. Germline-derived CDR1 and CDR2 are MGHRA and YSYEKL. Here the CDR3 DNA reads TGCGCCAGCAGCCGAGCCCCCCTACGGACTAGCGGGAGGGCCACAGATACGCAGTATTTT. Residues: CASSRAPLRTSGRATDTQYF.

Remarks on this clonotype: An end of the junction differs from the germline gene, which may be a read error. Here the CDR3 DNA reads TGTACCAGCAGTTTAGATAACCAAGGGGTGGAGCAGTTCTTC. Protein sequence: CTSSLDNQGVEQFF. The chain recombines TRBV11-3 with TRBJ2-1; D perhaps matches TRBD1 (5 bases). The germline V gene has CDR1 SGHNT and CDR2 YENEEA. This CDR3 comprises 14 residues.

The chain combines TRBV28 with TRBJ2-1, with TRBD1 matching over 7 bases. This CDR3 is 16 amino acids long. In germline, CDR1 is MDHEN, CDR2 SYDVKM. J gave up 4 bases and V 1 base, and 7 bases lay outside the gene matches. In nucleotides, the CDR3 is TGTGCCAGCAGTTTATCCGGGACAGTTTCTTACAATGAGCAGTTCTTC. Encoded protein: CASSLSGTVSYNEQFF.

Points on this clonotype: This CDR3 is missing its conserved last phenylalanine or tryptophan, likely due to a read error. Because the CDR3's place on the DNA is in doubt, the DNA is left out and the CDR3 is given as listed by TCRdb. V and J are TRBV28 and TRBJ2-3; TRBD1 is the table's D call, not checked against the DNA. The germline CDR1 and CDR2 sequences are MDHEN and SYDVKM. The CDR3 length equals 12 residues, ends included. The CDR3 spells CASSSLRDRAYL.

On this clonotype: The junction shows a germline mismatch at one end, possibly a read error. This chain joins TRBV11-3 and TRBJ2-3; no clear D. The CDR3 covers 13 residues. Germline V gene lookup returns CDR1 SGHNT and CDR2 YENEEA. The CDR3 nucleotides are TGTGCCAGCAGCTTAGAGGAGTGGGATATGCAGTATTTT. Protein sequence: CASSLEEWDMQYF.

The chain has TRBV4-1 and TRBJ2-3; possibly TRBD1 for D (6 bases). The CDR3 contains 14 residues. Germline CDR1 is MGHRA and CDR2 is YSYEKL. V shed 6 bases and J shed 6 bases, with 16 bases lying between them. The CDR3 is CASSQKKGVDTQYF. The CDR3 DNA reads TGCGCCAGCAGTCAGAAGAAGGGGGTGGATACGCAGTATTTT.

Points on this clonotype: At one boundary the junction diverges from the germline segment, which might be a read error. The chain couples TRBV7-8 to TRBJ2-7, with TRBD2 identical over 11 bases. Germline V gene data show CDR1 as SGHVS and CDR2 as FQNEAQ. The CDR3 contains 16 residues. Written as DNA, the CDR3 is TGTGCCAGCAGCTCATCGGGACTAGCGGTTTACTACGAACACTATTTC. Encoded protein: CASSSSGLAVYYEHYF.

Concerning this clonotype: At one end the junction does not follow the germline gene, possibly because of a read error. The chain combines TRBV11-2 with TRBJ2-5; 9 positions match TRBD1. Germline CDR1 and CDR2: SGHAT and FQNNGV. The CDR3 contains 14 residues. CDR3 coding DNA: TGTGCCAGCAGCTGGAGACAGGGGGATGGGACCCGGTACTTC. Translation gives CASSWRQGDGTRYF.

The chain employs TRBV4-1 and TRBJ1-4; D call uncertain. Germline V gene sequence: CDR1 MGHRA, CDR2 YSYEKL. CDR3 size: 18 residues. Trimming cost V 2 bases and J 1 base, with 17 bases left between them. The CDR3 region has the DNA TGCGCCAGCAGCCAAAAGCGAACAGTAGATGTAACTAATGAAAAACTGTTTTTT. Its protein is CASSQKRTVDVTNEKLFF.

On this clonotype: The junction and the germline gene differ at one end; a read error may be behind it. The chain is built from TRBV12-3 or TRBV12-4 and TRBJ1-1, with 7 bases matching TRBD1. The CDR3 has 17 residues. DNA of the CDR3: TGTACCAGCAGGGATGGGACAGATACCATTCCGAGCACTGAAGCTTTCTTT. It codes for CTSRDGTDTIPSTEAFF.

In regard to this clonotype: A much larger clone is a single base away; this may be a read error. The rearrangement joins TRBV7-8 to TRBJ1-6; no definite D call. Germline lookup yields CDR1 SGHVS and CDR2 FQNEAQ. The CDR3 has 16 amino acids. The CDR3, as DNA: TGTGTCAGCAGCTTAGTGGCAGGAACCTTTAATTCACCCCTCCACTTT. Its translation: CVSSLVAGTFNSPLHF. Full variable domain (outside the CDR3, taken from reference TRBV7-8 and TRBJ1-6): GAGVSQSPRYKVAKRGQDVALRCDPISGHVSLFWYQQALGQGPEFLTYFQNEAQLDKSGLPSDRFFAERPEGSVSTLKIQRTQQEDSAVYLCVSSLVAGTFNSPLHFGNGTRLTVT.

A remark on this clonotype: The missing conserved phenylalanine or tryptophan at the end of this CDR3 makes a read error likely. The V gene is TRBV11-2, the J gene TRBJ1-1, with D perhaps TRBD1 (5 bases). The CDR3 has 15 amino acids. V lost 1 base to trimming and J lost 4 bases, with 13 bases between them. Germline CDR1 reads SGHAT; CDR2 reads FQNNGV. The CDR3 spells CASSLVSGTSTEAFS. CDR3 in DNA: TGTGCCAGCAGCTTAGTGTCAGGGACGAGCACTGAAGCTTTCTCT.

As regards this clonotype: Its ends do not fully match the called genes, so a read error is possible. This chain uses TRBV6-5 with TRBJ1-2, with TRBD1 identical over 7 bases. The germline V gene has CDR1 MNHEY and CDR2 SVGAGI. This CDR3 contains 14 residues. DNA for the CDR3: TGCGCCGGCAACCCCGCAGGGGGTAGCTATGGCTACACCTTC. Amino acid sequence: CAGNPAGGSYGYTF.

This clonotype was observed a single time. The CDR3 DNA is TGTGCCAGCAGCGTAAGGCCTAATACAGGGAAAGAGACCCAGTACTTC. It yields the protein CASSVRPNTGKETQYF. The chain carries TRBV9 and TRBJ2-5, with D maybe TRBD1 (6 bases). The germline CDR1 and CDR2 sequences are SGDLS and YYNGEE. CDR3 length equals 16 residues. With 1 base removed from V and 3 bases from J, the gap between germline ends came to 16 bases. Full variable domain (outside the CDR3, taken from reference TRBV9 and TRBJ2-5): DSGVTQTPKHLITATGQRVTLRCSPRSGDLSVYWYQQSLDQGLQFLIQYYNGEERAKGNILERFSAQQFPDLHSELNLSSLELGDSALYFCASSVRPNTGKETQYFGPGTRLLVL.

This clonotype was recorded only once. The junction departs from germline at one end; a sequencing error may be responsible. The chain combines TRBV4-1 with TRBJ2-1; TRBD2 matches 13 bases. The CDR3 has 15 amino acids. The germline V gene has CDR1 MGHRA and CDR2 YSYEKL. The CDR3 region is CANSQGTSGTDEQFF. As DNA, the CDR3 is TGCGCCAACAGCCAAGGGACTAGCGGGACCGATGAGCAGTTCTTC.